The clone carrying this TCR beta chain has only a few counts. This entry is derived from a study of blood T cell repertoires in COVID-19. About the study: Samples came from the United States, Italy and Spain, spanning acute and convalescent COVID-19. T cells, B-cell-depleted T cells, or PBMCs supplied cDNA or gDNA.

In the original analysis: Reference gene primer amplification in the assay estimated nucleated cell counts. The method was immunoSEQ multiplex PCR; TCRdb's version includes in-frame clones alone and lacks a portion of them. From that table come the V and J calls and clone size; the DNA was used to work out D and trimming. The sample holds 350,000 or so clones, approximately 82% seen once. This CDR3 contains 19 residues. From germline, CDR1 is SEHNR and CDR2 FQNEAQ (reference sequence). The trim removed 5 bases at V and 0 bases at J, leaving 12 bases unmatched. The sequence was obtained from a man aged 25 to 40 with active or convalescent COVID-19. The J gene is TRBJ2-1, the V gene TRBV7-9; the match to TRBD2 covers 11 bases. The sample taken for sequencing was peripheral blood. The CDR3 nucleotides are TGTGCCAGCAGCCTACCCCTAGCGGGAGGACAAAGCTCCTACAATGAGCAGTTCTTC. Amino acids: CASSLPLAGGQSSYNEQFF. Combining the CDR3 with reference TRBV7-9 and TRBJ2-1 gives the whole variable domain DTGVSQNPRHKITKRGQNVTFRCDPISEHNRLYWYRQTLGQGPEFLTYFQNEAQLEKSRLLSDRFSAERPKGSFSTLEIQRTEQGDSAMYLCASSLPLAGGQSSYNEQFFGPGTRLTVL.